The 21 T cell receptor beta chains below come from one sample, sequenced in a study of T cell responses to AZD1222 COVID-19 vaccine. The repertoire was sequenced with immunoSEQ multiplex PCR; TCRdb's copy has only in-frame clones and lacks some. The table has 120,000 or so clones, roughly 82% seen once. Sequencing used peripheral blood, obtained 28 days after the second AZD1222 dose. These receptors came from an adult who received the AZD1222 COVID-19 vaccine.

The chain couples TRBV7-3 to TRBJ1-2; weak D call: TRBD1 (6 bases). The germline gives CDR1 SGHTA, CDR2 FQGTGA. V lost 5 bases and J lost 8, with 15 bases in between. The CDR3 extends over 13 amino acids. The CDR3 sequence is CASSRGGAEGYTF. Written as DNA, the CDR3 is TGTGCCAGCAGCCGGGGGGGCGCAGAGGGCTACACCTTC.

In DNA, the CDR3 is TGTGCCAGCAGCTTGACAGGGAGCACAGATACGCAGTATTTT. Translation: CASSLTGSTDTQYF. V usage is TRBV7-3 and J usage is TRBJ2-3, with 7 nucleotides matching TRBD1. The junction had 0 bases not matched to a gene; V was cut back by 3 bases and J by 0 bases. Germline lookup yields CDR1 SGHTA and CDR2 FQGTGA. This CDR3 spans 14 amino acids.

J is TRBJ1-2 and V is TRBV9; the match to TRBD1 covers 9 bases. Unmatched junction bases numbered 4, after V lost 4 bases and J lost 6 bases. Germline assignment: CDR1 SGDLS and CDR2 YYNGEE. CDR3 length: 13 residues. The CDR3 DNA sequence: TGTGCCAGCAGCTCGAGACAGGGGGATGGCTACACCTTC. Its translation is CASSSRQGDGYTF.

This chain connects TRBV6-5 to TRBJ2-7; 8 nucleotides agree with TRBD1. The CDR3 has 13 residues. V was clipped by 6 bases and J by 3 bases; unmatched bases: 4. Germline V lookup: CDR1 MNHEY, CDR2 SVGAGI. CDR3 in DNA: TGTGCCAGCAGCCGGACAGGGAGCTACGAGCAGTACTTC. Protein: CASSRTGSYEQYF.

The chain is built from TRBV5-5 and TRBJ1-2, with unresolved D. The CDR3 consists of 13 residues. The V gene's germline CDR1 is SGHKS and CDR2 YYEKEE (reference sequence). Trimming left V 4 bases short and J 6 bases short, with 13 bases between. The CDR3 sequence is CASSQVMTDGYTF. The CDR3 DNA is TGTGCCAGCAGCCAGGTGATGACCGATGGCTACACCTTC.

The V call is TRBV5-1, the J call TRBJ1-1; D ambiguous. The germline V gene has CDR1 SGHRS and CDR2 YFSETQ. V shed 4 bases and J shed 3 bases, with 10 bases lying between them. The length of the CDR3 is 13 residues. The CDR3, as DNA: TGCGCCAGCAGCCCGAAAATTGACACTGAAGCTTTCTTT. This codes for CASSPKIDTEAFF.

The V gene is TRBV4-1, the J gene TRBJ2-1; D not certain. V shed 5 bases and J shed 4 bases, with 9 bases lying between them. The CDR3 loop spans 13 amino acids. Germline V gene sequence: CDR1 MGHRA, CDR2 YSYEKL. The CDR3 reads CASSSTDYNEQFF. The CDR3 nucleotides are TGCGCCAGCAGCTCAACCGATTACAATGAGCAGTTCTTC.

The chain employs TRBV27 and TRBJ2-7, with D hard to call. Germline CDR1 reads MNHEY; CDR2 reads SMNVEV (reference sequence). Between the trimmed V and J ends, which lost 5 bases and 5 bases, there was a span of 16 bases. This CDR3 is 14 amino acids long. CDR3 sequence (DNA): TGTGCCAGCAGTATTAGGACCCCTATGGACGAGCAGTACTTC. Amino acid sequence: CASSIRTPMDEQYF.

The chain joins TRBV19 to TRBJ1-5; D is undetermined. The CDR3 contains 14 residues. CDR1 LNHDA and CDR2 SQIVND come from the germline V gene (reference sequence). V lost 7 bases and J lost 2, with 12 bases in between. The CDR3 loop is CASTNEKGNQPQHF. The CDR3 DNA reads TGTGCCAGTACCAACGAAAAGGGCAATCAGCCCCAGCATTTT.

This clone was seen only a few times. V usage is TRBV7-2 and J usage is TRBJ1-5, with D tentatively TRBD1 (5 bases). CDR3 length: 13 amino acids. V was clipped by 7 bases and J by 4 bases, with 11 bases between them. The V gene's germline CDR1 is SGHTA and CDR2 FQGNSA. The CDR3 DNA sequence: TGTGCCAGCACTGAGGGGCTAAATCAGCCCCAGCATTTT. Its protein product is CASTEGLNQPQHF. The entire variable domain, with the rest obtained from reference TRBV7-2 and TRBJ1-5, is as follows: GAGVSQSPSNKVTEKGKDVELRCDPISGHTALYWYRQSLGQGLEFLIYFQGNSAPDKSGLPSDRFSAERTGGSVSTLTIQRTQQEDSAVYLCASTEGLNQPQHFGDGTRLSIL.

This clone turned up a few times. V is TRBV6-5 and J is TRBJ1-5; D is unclear. V lost 6 bases, J lost 4 bases, and 16 bases lay in between. From germline, CDR1 is MNHEY and CDR2 SVGAGI. The CDR3 spans 15 residues. The CDR3 protein is CASSPRRPSNQPQHF. The CDR3 nucleotides read TGTGCCAGCAGCCCCCGCAGACCTTCAAATCAGCCCCAGCATTTT.

CDR3 sequence: CASSVPTSGGDTQYF. CDR3 nucleotides: TGCGCCAGCAGCGTTCCCACTAGCGGGGGCGATACGCAGTATTTT. The J gene is TRBJ2-3, the V gene TRBV5-1; TRBD2 aligns across 11 bases. The CDR3 consists of 15 residues. V dropped 4 bases and J dropped 6; count of bases not matched to a gene: 7. In germline, CDR1 is SGHRS, CDR2 YFSETQ.

This chain joins TRBV7-2 and TRBJ1-6; D is unresolved. This CDR3 spans 17 amino acids. V lost 1 base and J lost 8, with 18 bases in between. CDR1 SGHTA and CDR2 FQGNSA come from the germline V gene. DNA of the CDR3: TGTGCCAGCAGCTTAGTCGGGCAGTCTCGACCGGATTCACCCCTCCACTTT. Encoded protein: CASSLVGQSRPDSPLHF.

The chain links TRBV7-9 to TRBJ2-1; 11 nucleotides align to TRBD2. Germline CDR1 reads SEHNR; CDR2 reads FQNEAQ (reference sequence). V lost 5 bases to trimming and J lost 7 bases; unmatched junction nucleotides: 4. The CDR3 length is 14 residues. CDR3 coding DNA: TGTGCCAGCAGCCAAATAGCGGGGGGGAATGAGCAGTTCTTC. This sequence encodes CASSQIAGGNEQFF.

CDR3 residues: CASSPRDTSREPQHF. The CDR3 DNA sequence: TGTGCCAGCAGCCCCCGGGACACCTCAAGGGAGCCCCAGCATTTT. This sequence joins TRBV3-1 (or the pseudogene TRBV3-2) and TRBJ1-5; D perhaps matches TRBD1 (6 bases). Germline V gives CDR1 LGHDT, CDR2 YNNKEL (reference sequence). The germline V and J ends were trimmed by 4 bases and 8 bases, with 18 bases remaining between them. The CDR3 is 15 amino acids.

The chain combines TRBV27 with TRBJ2-7; tentative D call: TRBD1 (5 bases). V was clipped by 1 base and J by 2 bases, with 9 bases between them. From germline, CDR1 is MNHEY and CDR2 SMNVEV (reference sequence). CDR3 length: 14 amino acids. This CDR3 is CASSLYPGTYEQYF. In DNA form, the CDR3 reads TGTGCCAGCAGTTTATATCCAGGGACCTACGAGCAGTACTTC.

V is TRBV20-1 and J is TRBJ2-7, with TRBD2 matching 12 bases. The CDR3 has 13 residues. The V gene's germline CDR1 is DFQATT and CDR2 SNEGSKA (reference sequence). V gave up 3 bases and J gave up 4 bases; unmatched junction bases: 1. The CDR3 region is CSASLAGGYEQYF. In DNA form, the CDR3 reads TGCAGTGCTAGTCTAGCGGGGGGGTACGAGCAGTACTTC.

This chain uses TRBV4-2 with TRBJ1-4; D remains ambiguous. Germline CDR1 LGHNA, CDR2 YNFKEQ. The CDR3 is made up of 14 amino acids. Trimming left V 5 bases short and J 3 bases short, with 10 bases between. The CDR3 sequence: CASSSPGANEKLFF. DNA for the CDR3: TGTGCCAGCAGCTCCCCCGGGGCTAATGAAAAACTGTTTTTT.

In its sample, this clone was seen a few times. The CDR3 loop is CASSAGQFNQPQHF. CDR3 DNA: TGTGCCAGCAGTGCAGGACAGTTCAATCAGCCCCAGCATTTT. V gene TRBV28 combines with J gene TRBJ1-5; D is perhaps TRBD1 (6 bases). Trimming took off 5 bases at V and 3 bases at J, with 11 bases between the two ends. This CDR3 is built from 14 residues. CDR1 and CDR2 from the germline V gene are MDHEN and SYDVKM. The variable domain in full, with the rest retrieved from reference TRBV28 and TRBJ1-5, is DVKVTQSSRYLVKRTGEKVFLECVQDMDHENMFWYRQDPGLGLRLIYFSYDVKMKEKGDIPEGYSVSREKKERFSLILESASTNQTSMYLCASSAGQFNQPQHFGDGTRLSIL.

The chain joins TRBV5-6 to TRBJ1-2, with TRBD1 identical over 9 bases. The CDR3 is made up of 16 amino acids. Trimming at V came to 2 bases and at J to 5 bases, leaving 10 bases not matched to a gene. Germline CDR1 SGHDT, CDR2 YYEEEE. The DNA for the CDR3 is TGTGCCAGCAGCTTACGGGACAGGGAGTTGGTTTATGGCTACACCTTC. It encodes CASSLRDRELVYGYTF.

The V and J genes are TRBV15 and TRBJ1-1; unclear D gene. Trimming pared 2 bases from V and 5 bases from J, leaving 24 bases between. Germline V gene lookup returns CDR1 LNHNV and CDR2 YYDKDF (reference sequence). CDR3 length: 18 amino acids. The CDR3: CATSRRTPLRGAGTEAFF. CDR3 DNA sequence: TGTGCCACCAGCAGACGGACCCCTTTGAGAGGAGCGGGTACTGAAGCTTTCTTT.